The entry below gives a single T cell receptor beta chain sequence along with its context. Its antigen has not been determined. No base quality information exists; no much larger clone differs at one position. The donors were included in the validation cohort of 100 to 150 subjects, a group kept apart from the roughly 690-subject first cohort. Taken from cysteine to phenylalanine, the CDR3 has 15 residues. Here the CDR3 DNA is all that survives: 45 bases in frame from base 1. Trimming at the junction amounts to 4 bases on V and 4 bases on J, and the germline ends lie 14 bases apart. Based on the germline V gene (reference sequence), the CDR1 and CDR2 sequences are SGHNT and YYREEE. These data belong to a study of cytomegalovirus exposure and HLA in healthy donors listed by TCRdb under 2017. For the study in its entirety: A later analysis indicated that the 100 to 150 validation repertoires were generated on the platform also employed for the roughly 720 repertoires of the first cohort. The study aimed to test whether cataloging public T cell receptors could reveal signatures of past pathogen exposure. To predict cytomegalovirus infection status, the study combined high-throughput TCR immunosequencing, statistical association of individual TCRs with disease status, and machine learning. A separate validation cohort of over 95 different subjects was used in addition to the roughly 700-subject first cohort.

Study-level results and caveats: Three of the identified cytomegalovirus-associated TCR beta chains were confirmed in vitro to be specific for cytomegalovirus antigens. Across donors, most TCR sequences were observed very rarely, whereas some public TCRs were present in many individuals. In the study, roughly 160 TCR beta chains were listed as associated with cytomegalovirus. Cytomegalovirus status was reported to be diagnosed by the classifier with high specificity and sensitivity in both the original and validation cohorts. Subsequent analysis determined that TCRs grouped into clusters in the first cohort also showed a tendency toward co-occurrence across the 120 validation repertoires, and approximately 94% of cluster scores exceeded 0. It was suggested by the authors that the approach could potentially be generalized to other disease states and immunological phenotypes. A later analysis had no HLA typing for the validation cohort, so co-occurrence there was scored across all 130 or so repertoires.

Libraries were prepared through the immunoSEQ multiplex PCR assay. The original pipeline was this. To diagnose cytomegalovirus status from the catalog of TCR beta chain sequences, a statistical classification framework was built. TCRdb provides this immuneACCESS table in a form limited to in-frame rearrangements. Some clones are lacking; in checked studies, under half of them reflect an unresolved V gene, and why the rest are absent is not known. V and J calls and clone size follow that table, whereas D and trimming were derived from the DNA. The sample table records about 130,000 clones; roughly 89% of these occur just once. The ten largest make up approximately 10% of the sample.

The receptor chain draws on TRBV5-4 and TRBJ2-2; matching of 6 bases hints at TRBD1 as the D gene. This sequence originates from a woman between 18 and 30 years old in good health and CMV-seropositive. Specimen: PBMCs. The nucleotide sequence is TGTGCCAGCAGCCTTTGGAACAGGGCCACCGGGGAGCTGTTTTTT. This is translated as CASSLWNRATGELFF.